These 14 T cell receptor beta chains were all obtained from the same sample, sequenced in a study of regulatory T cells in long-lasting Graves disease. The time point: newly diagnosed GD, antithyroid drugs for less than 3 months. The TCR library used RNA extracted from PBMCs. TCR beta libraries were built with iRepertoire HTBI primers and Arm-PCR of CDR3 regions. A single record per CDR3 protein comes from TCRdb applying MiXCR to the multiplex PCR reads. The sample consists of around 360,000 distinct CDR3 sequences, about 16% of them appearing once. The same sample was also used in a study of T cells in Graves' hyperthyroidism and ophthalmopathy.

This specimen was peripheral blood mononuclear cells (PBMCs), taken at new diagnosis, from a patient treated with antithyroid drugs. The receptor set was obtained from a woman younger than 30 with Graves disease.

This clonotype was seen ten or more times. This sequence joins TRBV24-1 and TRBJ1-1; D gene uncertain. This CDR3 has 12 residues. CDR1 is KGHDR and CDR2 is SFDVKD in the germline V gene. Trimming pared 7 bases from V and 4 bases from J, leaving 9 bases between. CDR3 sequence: CATSDGVTEAFF. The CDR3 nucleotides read TGTGCCACCAGCGATGGGGTCACTGAAGCTTTCTTT.

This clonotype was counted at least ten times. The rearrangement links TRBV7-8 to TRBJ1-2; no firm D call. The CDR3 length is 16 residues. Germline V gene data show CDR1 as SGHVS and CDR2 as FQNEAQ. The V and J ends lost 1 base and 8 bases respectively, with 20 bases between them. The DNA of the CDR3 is TGTGCCAGCAGCTTAGAGGTGGTGATGCTTGCGGGCGGCTACACCTTC. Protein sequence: CASSLEVVMLAGGYTF. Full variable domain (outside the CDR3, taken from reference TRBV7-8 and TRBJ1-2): GAGVSQSPRYKVAKRGQDVALRCDPISGHVSLFWYQQALGQGPEFLTYFQNEAQLDKSGLPSDRFFAERPEGSVSTLKIQRTQQEDSAVYLCASSLEVVMLAGGYTFGSGTRLTVV.

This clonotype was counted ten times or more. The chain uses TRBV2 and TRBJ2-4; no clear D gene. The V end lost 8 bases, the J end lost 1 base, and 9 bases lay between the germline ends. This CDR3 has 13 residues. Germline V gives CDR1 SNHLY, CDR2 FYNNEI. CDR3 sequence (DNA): TGTGCCAGCGGCTACGACGCCAAAAACATTCAGTACTTC. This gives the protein CASGYDAKNIQYF.

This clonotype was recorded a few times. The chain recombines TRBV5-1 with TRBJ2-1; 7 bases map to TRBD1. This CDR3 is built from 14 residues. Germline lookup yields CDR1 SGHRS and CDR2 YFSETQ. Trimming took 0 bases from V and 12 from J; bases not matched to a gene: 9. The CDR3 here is CASSLGNRGYGQFF. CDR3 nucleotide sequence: TGCGCCAGCAGCTTGGGGAACAGGGGATATGGGCAGTTCTTC.

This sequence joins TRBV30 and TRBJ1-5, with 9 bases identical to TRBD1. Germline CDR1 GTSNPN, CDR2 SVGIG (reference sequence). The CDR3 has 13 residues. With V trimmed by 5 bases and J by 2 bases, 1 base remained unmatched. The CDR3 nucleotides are TGTGCCTGGGGGACAGGGCGCAATCAGCCCCAGCATTTT. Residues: CAWGTGRNQPQHF. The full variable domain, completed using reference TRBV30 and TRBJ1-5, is SQTIHQWPATLVQPVGSPLSLECTVEGTSNPNLYWYRQAAGRGLQLLFYSVGIGQISSEVPQNLSASRPQDRQFILSSKKLLLSDSGFYLCAWGTGRNQPQHFGDGTRLSIL.

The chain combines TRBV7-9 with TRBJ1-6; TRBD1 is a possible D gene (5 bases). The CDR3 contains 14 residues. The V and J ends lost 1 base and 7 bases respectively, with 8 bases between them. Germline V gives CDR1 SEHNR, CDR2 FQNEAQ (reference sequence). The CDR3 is CASSLVDTNSPLHF. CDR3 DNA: TGTGCCAGCAGCTTAGTGGACACCAATTCACCCCTCCACTTT.

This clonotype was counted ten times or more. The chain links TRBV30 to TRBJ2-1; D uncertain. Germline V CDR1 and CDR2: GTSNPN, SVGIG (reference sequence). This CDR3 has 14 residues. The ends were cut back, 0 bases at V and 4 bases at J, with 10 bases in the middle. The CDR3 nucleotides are TGTGCCTGGAGTGTACAGACTGTTTACAATGAGCAGTTCTTC. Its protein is CAWSVQTVYNEQFF.

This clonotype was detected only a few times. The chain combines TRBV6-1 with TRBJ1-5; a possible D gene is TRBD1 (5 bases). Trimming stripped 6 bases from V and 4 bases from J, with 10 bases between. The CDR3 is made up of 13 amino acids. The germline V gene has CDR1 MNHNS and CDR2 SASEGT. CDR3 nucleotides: TGTGCCAGCAGGGATGGGGGGAATCAGCCCCAGCATTTT. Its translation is CASRDGGNQPQHF.

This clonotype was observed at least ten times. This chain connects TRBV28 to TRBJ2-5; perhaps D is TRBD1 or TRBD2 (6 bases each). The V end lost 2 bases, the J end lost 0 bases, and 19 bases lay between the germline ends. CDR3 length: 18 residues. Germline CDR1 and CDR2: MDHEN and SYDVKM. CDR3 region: CASSLLFGGTPYQETQYF. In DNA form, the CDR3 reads TGTGCCAGCAGTTTACTTTTTGGGGGGACACCGTACCAAGAGACCCAGTACTTC.

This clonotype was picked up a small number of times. For the CDR3, the DNA is TGCAGTGCTAGTCCAGCGAGCTCCTATAATTCACCCCTCCACTTT. Translation: CSASPASSYNSPLHF. The chain recombines TRBV20-1 with TRBJ1-6; D call uncertain. The CDR3 runs to 15 residues. Trimming stripped 3 bases from V and 0 bases from J, with 9 bases between. Germline lookup yields CDR1 DFQATT and CDR2 SNEGSKA (reference sequence).

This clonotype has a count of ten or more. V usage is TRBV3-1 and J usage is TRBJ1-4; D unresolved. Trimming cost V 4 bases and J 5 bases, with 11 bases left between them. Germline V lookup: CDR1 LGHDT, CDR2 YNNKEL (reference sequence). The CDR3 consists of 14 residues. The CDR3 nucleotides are TGTGCCAGCAGCCTCCGGGAATCCAATGAAAAACTGTTTTTT. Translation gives CASSLRESNEKLFF.

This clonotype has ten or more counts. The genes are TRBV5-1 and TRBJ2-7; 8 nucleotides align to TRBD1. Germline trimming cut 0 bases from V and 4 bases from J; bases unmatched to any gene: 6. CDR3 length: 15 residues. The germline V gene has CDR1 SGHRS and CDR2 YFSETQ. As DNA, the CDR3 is TGCGCCAGCAGCTTGGACAGGGGGGAATTGTACGAGCAGTACTTC. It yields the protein CASSLDRGELYEQYF.

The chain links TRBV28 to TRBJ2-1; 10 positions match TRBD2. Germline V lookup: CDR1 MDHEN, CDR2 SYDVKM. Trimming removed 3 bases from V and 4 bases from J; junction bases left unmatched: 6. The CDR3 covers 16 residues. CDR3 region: CASSFSAGGPYNEQFF. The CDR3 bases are TGTGCCAGCAGTTTCTCAGCGGGGGGGCCTTACAATGAGCAGTTCTTC.

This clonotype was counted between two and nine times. The CDR3 DNA reads TGCAGTGCTCGTCCAGGAAATCAGCCCCAGCATTTT. It yields the protein CSARPGNQPQHF. The chain is built from TRBV20-1 and TRBJ1-5; the D is unclear. The V end was cut by 5 bases, the J end by 4 bases, with 9 bases between. The germline V gene has CDR1 DFQATT and CDR2 SNEGSKA (reference sequence). This CDR3 contains 12 residues.